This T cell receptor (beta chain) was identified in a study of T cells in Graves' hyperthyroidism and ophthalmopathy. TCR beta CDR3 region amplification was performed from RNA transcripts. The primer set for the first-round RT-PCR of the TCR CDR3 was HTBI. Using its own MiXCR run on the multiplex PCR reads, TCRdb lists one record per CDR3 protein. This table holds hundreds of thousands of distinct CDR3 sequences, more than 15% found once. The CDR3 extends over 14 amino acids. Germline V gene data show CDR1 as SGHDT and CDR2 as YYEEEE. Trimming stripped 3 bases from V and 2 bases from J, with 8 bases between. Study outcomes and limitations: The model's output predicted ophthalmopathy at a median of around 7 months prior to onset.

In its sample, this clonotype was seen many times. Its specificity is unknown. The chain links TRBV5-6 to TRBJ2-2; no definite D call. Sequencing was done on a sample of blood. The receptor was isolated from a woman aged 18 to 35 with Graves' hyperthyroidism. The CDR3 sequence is CASSWRTNTGELFF. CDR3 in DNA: TGTGCCAGCAGCTGGAGAACCAACACCGGGGAGCTGTTTTTT.